This TCR beta chain was identified in a study of shared clonotypes between healthy human individuals. Study-level points and caveats: Naive subsets tended to show greater estimated richness than memory subsets. Investigators expected sequencing depth to affect clonotype sharing among donors.

This clone was seen more than once but under ten times. Its specificity is not known. On sorted subsets, replicate PCRs used 200 ng DNA, or roughly 30,000 T cell genomes. Here immunoSEQ multiplex PCR was the method, and the copy in TCRdb shows in-frame clones only, minus some. This repertoire shows 2 million to 2.5 million clones, over 85% found once; its top ten account for around 0.37%. A split of CD4+ cells into CD45RA+ naive and CD45RA-negative memory subsets was performed. This sequence was found in a man between 18 and 35 years old in good health. Some clones in this sample may be carry-over from other donors' samples. Sequencing used naive CD4+ T cells from PBMCs. As to subset: CD45RA+ positively selected.

The CDR3 is CASSFSLNQPQHF. As DNA, the CDR3 is TGTGCCAGCAGCTTTAGCCTCAATCAGCCCCAGCATTTT. The gene calls are TRBV11-2 and TRBJ1-5, with D unresolved. Per the germline V gene, CDR1 is SGHAT and CDR2 is FQNNGV. This CDR3 region has 13 residues. Trimming took 3 bases from V and 3 from J, leaving 6 bases between them.